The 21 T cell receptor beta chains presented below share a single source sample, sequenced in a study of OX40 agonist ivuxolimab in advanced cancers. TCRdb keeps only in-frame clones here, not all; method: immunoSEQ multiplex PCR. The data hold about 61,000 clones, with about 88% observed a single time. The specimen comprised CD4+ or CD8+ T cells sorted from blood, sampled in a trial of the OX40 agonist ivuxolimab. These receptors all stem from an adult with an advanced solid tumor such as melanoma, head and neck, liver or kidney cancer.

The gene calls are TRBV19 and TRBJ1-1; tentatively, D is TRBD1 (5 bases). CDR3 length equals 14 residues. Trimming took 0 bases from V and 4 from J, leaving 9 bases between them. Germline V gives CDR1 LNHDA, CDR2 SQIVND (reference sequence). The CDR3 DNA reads TGTGCCAGTAGTATAGAACACGGGGGCACTGAAGCTTTCTTT. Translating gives CASSIEHGGTEAFF.

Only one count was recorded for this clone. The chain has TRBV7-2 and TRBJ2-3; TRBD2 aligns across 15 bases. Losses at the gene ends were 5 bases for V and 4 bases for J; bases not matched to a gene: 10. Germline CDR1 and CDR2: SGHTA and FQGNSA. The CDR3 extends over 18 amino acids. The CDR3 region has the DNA TGTGCCAGCAGCACCCGCGGGACTAGCGGGGGGCCAGCAGATACGCAGTATTTT. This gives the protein CASSTRGTSGGPADTQYF. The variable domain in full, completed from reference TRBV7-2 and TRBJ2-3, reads GAGVSQSPSNKVTEKGKDVELRCDPISGHTALYWYRQSLGQGLEFLIYFQGNSAPDKSGLPSDRFSAERTGGSVSTLTIQRTQQEDSAVYLCASSTRGTSGGPADTQYFGPGTRLTVL.

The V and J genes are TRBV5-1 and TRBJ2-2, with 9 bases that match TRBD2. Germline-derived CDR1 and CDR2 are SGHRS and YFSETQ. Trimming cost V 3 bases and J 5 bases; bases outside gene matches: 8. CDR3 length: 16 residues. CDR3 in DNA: TGCGCCAGCAGCTCTGGCGGGGGGGCTCGGACCGGGGAGCTGTTTTTT. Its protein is CASSSGGGARTGELFF.

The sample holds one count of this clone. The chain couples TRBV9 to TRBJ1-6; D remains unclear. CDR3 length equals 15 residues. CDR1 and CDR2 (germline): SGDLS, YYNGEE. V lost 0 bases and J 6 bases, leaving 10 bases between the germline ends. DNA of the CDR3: TGTGCCAGCAGCGTAGAATCCGGGAGTAATTCACCCCTCCACTTT. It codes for CASSVESGSNSPLHF.

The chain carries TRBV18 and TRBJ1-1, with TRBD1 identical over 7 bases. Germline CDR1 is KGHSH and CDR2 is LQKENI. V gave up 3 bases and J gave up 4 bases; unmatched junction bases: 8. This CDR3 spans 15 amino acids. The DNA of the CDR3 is TGTGCCAGCTCACCGCTCAGGGGGTCGGGCACTGAAGCTTTCTTT. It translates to CASSPLRGSGTEAFF.

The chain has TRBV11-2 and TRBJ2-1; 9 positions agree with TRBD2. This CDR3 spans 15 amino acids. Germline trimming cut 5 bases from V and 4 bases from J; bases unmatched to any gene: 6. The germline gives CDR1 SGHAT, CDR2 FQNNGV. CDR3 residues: CASSPNAGGYNEQFF. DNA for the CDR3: TGTGCCAGCAGCCCCAACGCGGGGGGGTACAATGAGCAGTTCTTC.

The CDR3 protein is CAWRMNTEAFF. The CDR3 coding sequence is TGTGCCTGGAGGATGAACACTGAAGCTTTCTTT. The J gene is TRBJ1-1, the V gene TRBV30; D remains unclear. The CDR3 spans 11 residues. V lost 3 bases and J lost 0, with 2 bases in between. In germline, CDR1 is GTSNPN, CDR2 SVGIG (reference sequence).

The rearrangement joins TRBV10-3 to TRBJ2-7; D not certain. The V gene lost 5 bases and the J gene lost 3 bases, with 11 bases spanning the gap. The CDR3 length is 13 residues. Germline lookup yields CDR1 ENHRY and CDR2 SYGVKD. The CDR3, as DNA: TGTGCCATCAGTAGTGAACGGAGCTACGAGCAGTACTTC. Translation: CAISSERSYEQYF.

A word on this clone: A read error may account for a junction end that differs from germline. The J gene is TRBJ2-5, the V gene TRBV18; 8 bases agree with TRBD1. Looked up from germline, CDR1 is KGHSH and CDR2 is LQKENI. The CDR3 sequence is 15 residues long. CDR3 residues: CASSPRTGRQESQYF. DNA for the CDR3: TGTGCCAGCTCACCTCGGACAGGGAGGCAAGAGTCCCAGTACTTC.

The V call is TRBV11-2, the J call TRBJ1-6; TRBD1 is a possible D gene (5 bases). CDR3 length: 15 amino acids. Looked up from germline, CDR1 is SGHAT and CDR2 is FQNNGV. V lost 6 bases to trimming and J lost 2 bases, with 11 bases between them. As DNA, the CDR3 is TGTGCCAGCAGGTCGGGGGGGACCTATAATTCACCCCTCCACTTT. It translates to CASRSGGTYNSPLHF.

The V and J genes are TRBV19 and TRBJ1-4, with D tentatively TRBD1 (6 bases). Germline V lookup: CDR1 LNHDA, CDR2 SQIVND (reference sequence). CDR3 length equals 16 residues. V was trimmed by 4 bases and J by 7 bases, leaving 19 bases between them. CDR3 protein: CASSTKGGGIGEKLFF. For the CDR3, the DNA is TGTGCCAGTAGTACAAAGGGAGGGGGGATTGGTGAAAAACTGTTTTTT.

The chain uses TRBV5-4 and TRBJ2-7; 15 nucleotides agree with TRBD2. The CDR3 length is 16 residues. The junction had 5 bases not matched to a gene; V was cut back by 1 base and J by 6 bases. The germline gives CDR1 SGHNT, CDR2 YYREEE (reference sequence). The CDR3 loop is CASSLRTSGGAFEQYF. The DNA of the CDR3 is TGTGCCAGCAGCTTGAGGACTAGCGGGGGGGCATTCGAGCAGTACTTC.

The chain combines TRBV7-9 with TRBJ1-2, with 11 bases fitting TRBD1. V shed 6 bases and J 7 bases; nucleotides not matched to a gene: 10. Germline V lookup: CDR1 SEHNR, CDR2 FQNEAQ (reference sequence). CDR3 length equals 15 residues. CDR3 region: CASRRGTGGSGGYTF. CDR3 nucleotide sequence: TGTGCCAGCAGGAGAGGGACAGGGGGTTCGGGTGGCTACACCTTC.

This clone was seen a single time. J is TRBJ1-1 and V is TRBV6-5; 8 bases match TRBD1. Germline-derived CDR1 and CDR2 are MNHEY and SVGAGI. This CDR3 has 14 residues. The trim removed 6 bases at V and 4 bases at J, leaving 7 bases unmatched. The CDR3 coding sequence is TGTGCCAGCAGCCAGGACAGGGTTCGCACTGAAGCTTTCTTT. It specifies CASSQDRVRTEAFF.

The CDR3 here is CASSLYRGGFFGEEGNTIYF. CDR3 nucleotide sequence: TGTGCCAGCAGTTTATACCGTGGGGGCTTTTTTGGGGAGGAAGGAAACACCATATATTTT. The genes are TRBV28 and TRBJ1-3, with D perhaps TRBD1 (6 bases). Germline loops: CDR1 MDHEN, CDR2 SYDVKM. The CDR3 extends over 20 amino acids. Between the trimmed V and J ends, which lost 1 base and 4 bases, there was a span of 26 bases.

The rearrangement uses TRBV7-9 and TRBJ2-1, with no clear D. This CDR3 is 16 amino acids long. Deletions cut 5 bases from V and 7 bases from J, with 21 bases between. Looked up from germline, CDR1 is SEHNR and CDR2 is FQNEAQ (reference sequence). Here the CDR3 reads CASSARKNAMGNEQFF. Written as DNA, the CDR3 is TGTGCCAGCAGCGCTCGGAAAAATGCCATGGGGAATGAGCAGTTCTTC.

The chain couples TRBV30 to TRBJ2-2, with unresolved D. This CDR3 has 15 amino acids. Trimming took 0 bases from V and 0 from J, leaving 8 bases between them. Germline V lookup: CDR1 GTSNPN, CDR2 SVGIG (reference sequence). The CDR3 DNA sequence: TGTGCCTGGAGTGTACTGGCAGCGAACACCGGGGAGCTGTTTTTT. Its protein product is CAWSVLAANTGELFF. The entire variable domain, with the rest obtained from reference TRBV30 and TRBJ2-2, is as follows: SQTIHQWPATLVQPVGSPLSLECTVEGTSNPNLYWYRQAAGRGLQLLFYSVGIGQISSEVPQNLSASRPQDRQFILSSKKLLLSDSGFYLCAWSVLAANTGELFFGEGSRLTVL.

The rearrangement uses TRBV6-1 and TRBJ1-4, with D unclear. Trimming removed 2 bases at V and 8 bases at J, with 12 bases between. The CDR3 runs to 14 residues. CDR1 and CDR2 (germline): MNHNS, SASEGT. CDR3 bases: TGTGCCAGCAGTGAAACCTTCGTCACAGAAAAACTGTTTTTT. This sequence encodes CASSETFVTEKLFF.

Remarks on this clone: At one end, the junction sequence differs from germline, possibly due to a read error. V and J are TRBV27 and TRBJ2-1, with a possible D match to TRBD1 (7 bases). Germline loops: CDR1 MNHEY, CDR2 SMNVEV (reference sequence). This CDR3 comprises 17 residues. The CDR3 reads CASSLPYSTGTYSEQFF. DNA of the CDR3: TGTGCCAGCAGTTTACCATATTCGACAGGGACTTACAGTGAGCAGTTCTTC.

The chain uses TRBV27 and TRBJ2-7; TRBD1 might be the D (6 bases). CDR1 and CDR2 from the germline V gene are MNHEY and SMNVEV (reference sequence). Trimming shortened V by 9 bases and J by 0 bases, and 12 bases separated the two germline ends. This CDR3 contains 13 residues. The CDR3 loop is CASQNRDSYEQYF. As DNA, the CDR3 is TGTGCCAGTCAAAACAGGGACTCCTACGAGCAGTACTTC.

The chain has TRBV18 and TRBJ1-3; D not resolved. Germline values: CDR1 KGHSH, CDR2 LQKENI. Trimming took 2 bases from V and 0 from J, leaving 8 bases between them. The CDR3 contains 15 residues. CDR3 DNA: TGTGCCAGCTCACCATCTTTGGACTCTGGAAACACCATATATTTT. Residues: CASSPSLDSGNTIYF.